One sample yielded the 9 T cell receptor beta chains listed below, sequenced in a study of T cells after yellow fever vaccination. TCRdb used MiXCR to reprocess the 5' RACE reads, holding one entry per CDR3 protein. Among nearly 350,000 distinct CDR3 sequences, 8% to 9.5% were seen once, and the ten largest hold 17%. Source: PBMCs, taken approximately 47 days after the first yellow fever vaccination. These receptors all stem from a man between 18 and 29 years old who received the YFV17D yellow fever vaccine.

The chain is built from TRBV29-1 and TRBJ1-5; no firm D call. Trimming stripped 0 bases from V and 1 base from J, with 13 bases between. The length of the CDR3 is 16 residues. The germline gives CDR1 SQVTM, CDR2 ANQGSEA. The CDR3 nucleotides are TGCAGCGTTGAAGATGGTACGGGTAAAAGCAATCAGCCCCAGCATTTT. Translating gives CSVEDGTGKSNQPQHF. The full variable domain, rest sourced from reference TRBV29-1 and TRBJ1-5, is SAVISQKPSRDICQRGTSLTIQCQVDSQVTMMFWYRQQPGQSLTLIATANQGSEATYESGFVIDKFPISRPNLTFSTLTVSNMSPEDSSIYLCSVEDGTGKSNQPQHFGDGTRLSIL.

J is TRBJ1-5 and V is TRBV30, with unresolved D. The germline V gene has CDR1 GTSNPN and CDR2 SVGIG (reference sequence). Trimming took off 2 bases at V and 7 bases at J, with 9 bases between the two ends. The CDR3 is made up of 12 amino acids. The DNA of the CDR3 is TGTGCCTGGAGTAAGGGATTCCAGCCCCAGCATTTT. Amino acid sequence: CAWSKGFQPQHF.

V is TRBV10-2 and J is TRBJ2-3; D is unresolved. The V and J ends lost 6 bases and 2 bases respectively, with 9 bases between them. Germline assignment: CDR1 WSHSY and CDR2 SAAADI. The CDR3 contains 13 residues. The CDR3 protein is CASRVLNTDTQYF. CDR3 sequence (DNA): TGCGCCAGCAGGGTGCTCAACACAGATACGCAGTATTTT.

The V gene is TRBV4-2, the J gene TRBJ2-1, with TRBD2 matching over 8 bases. This CDR3 is 18 amino acids long. CDR1 is LGHNA and CDR2 is YNFKEQ in the germline V gene. The V segment lost 4 bases and the J segment 0 bases; nucleotides outside the gene matches: 11. The CDR3 nucleotides read TGTGCCAGCAGCCGAAGGGGTAGCGGGGATTTCTCCTACAATGAGCAGTTCTTC. Its translation is CASSRRGSGDFSYNEQFF.

This clonotype showed up just a few times. This rearrangement joins TRBV6-5 to TRBJ2-1, with a weak D call TRBD1 (5 bases). V dropped 10 bases and J dropped 2 bases, with 18 bases sitting between them. Germline CDR1 is MNHEY and CDR2 is SVGAGI. This CDR3 is built from 15 residues. CDR3 protein: CATTHFGATYNEQFF. The DNA of the CDR3 is TGTGCCACAACTCACTTTGGGGCCACCTACAATGAGCAGTTCTTC.

This chain uses TRBV7-3 with TRBJ1-1; 7 positions match TRBD1. From germline, CDR1 is SGHTA and CDR2 FQGTGA. Trimming cost V 5 bases and J 5 bases; bases outside gene matches: 11. This CDR3 is built from 15 residues. CDR3 DNA: TGTGCCAGCAGCCCACAGGGGAGAGGGGAGACTGAAGCTTTCTTT. Residues: CASSPQGRGETEAFF.

This clonotype was detected a few times. The chain joins TRBV5-5 to TRBJ1-4; D is undetermined. The V gene lost 1 base and the J gene lost 0 bases, with 4 bases spanning the gap. This CDR3 has 14 residues. The germline V gene encodes CDR1 SGHKS and CDR2 YYEKEE (reference sequence). The CDR3 loop is CASSLTTTNEKLFF. For the CDR3, the DNA is TGTGCCAGCAGCTTGACTACAACTAATGAAAAACTGTTTTTT.

This clonotype was detected only a few times. The rearrangement uses TRBV4-2 and TRBJ1-2, with TRBD1 matching 9 bases. Trimming removed 7 bases from V and 7 bases from J; junction bases left unmatched: 7. The CDR3 extends over 13 amino acids. Germline V gene lookup returns CDR1 LGHNA and CDR2 YNFKEQ. This chain's CDR3 is CASKLGQGFGYTF. The CDR3 nucleotides are TGTGCCAGCAAACTAGGACAGGGGTTTGGCTACACCTTC.

CDR3 region: CSAPGDRGLWDTQYF. The CDR3 DNA sequence: TGCAGTGCCCCCGGGGACAGGGGGTTGTGGGATACGCAGTATTTT. The chain is built from TRBV20-1 and TRBJ2-3, with 11 bases matching TRBD1. The CDR3 totals 15 residues. The germline V gene has CDR1 DFQATT and CDR2 SNEGSKA (reference sequence). The trim removed 6 bases at V and 6 bases at J, leaving 11 bases unmatched.